This T cell receptor (beta chain) was documented in a study of T cell responses to AZD1222 COVID-19 vaccine. Sequencing used immunoSEQ multiplex PCR; TCRdb keeps in-frame clones, though not all of them. The table includes 80,000 to 130,000 clones, roughly nine tenths detected once. The starting material was peripheral blood, obtained on day 0 of AZD1222 vaccination. This receptor was obtained from an adult in good health.

CDR3 bases: TGTGCCAGCAGCTCCTCAGGGACAGGATCCTACGAGCAGTACTTC. Residues: CASSSSGTGSYEQYF. This rearrangement joins TRBV7-2 to TRBJ2-7, with TRBD1 matching over 8 bases. This CDR3 region has 15 residues. CDR1 is SGHTA, CDR2 FQGNSA, per germline. Trimming at V came to 4 bases and at J to 1 base, leaving 6 bases not matched to a gene.